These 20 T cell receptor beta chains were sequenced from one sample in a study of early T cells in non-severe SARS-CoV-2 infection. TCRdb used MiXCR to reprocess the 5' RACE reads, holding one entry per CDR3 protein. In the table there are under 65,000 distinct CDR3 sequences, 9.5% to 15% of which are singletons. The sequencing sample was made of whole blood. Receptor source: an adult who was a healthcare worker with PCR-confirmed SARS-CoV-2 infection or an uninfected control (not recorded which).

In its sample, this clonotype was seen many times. The CDR3 region is CASSPGQGESPLHF. The CDR3 coding sequence is TGTGCCAGCTCGCCGGGACAGGGAGAGTCACCCCTCCACTTT. V gene TRBV18 combines with J gene TRBJ1-6; 9 bases align to TRBD1. The V and J ends lost 6 bases and 10 bases, in that order; junction bases with no gene match: 7. This CDR3 is built from 14 residues. Germline V lookup: CDR1 KGHSH, CDR2 LQKENI.

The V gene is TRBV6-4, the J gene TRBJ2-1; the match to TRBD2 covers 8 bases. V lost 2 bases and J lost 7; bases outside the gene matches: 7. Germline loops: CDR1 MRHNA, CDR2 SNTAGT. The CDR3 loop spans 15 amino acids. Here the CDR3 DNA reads TGTGCCAGCAGTGACACGAGCGGGGGAGGGAATGAGCAGTTCTTC. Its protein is CASSDTSGGGNEQFF.

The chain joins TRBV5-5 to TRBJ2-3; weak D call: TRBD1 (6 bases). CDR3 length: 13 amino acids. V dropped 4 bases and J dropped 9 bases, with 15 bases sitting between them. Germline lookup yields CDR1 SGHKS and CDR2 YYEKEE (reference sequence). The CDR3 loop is CASSAIRGNTQYF. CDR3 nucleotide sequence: TGTGCCAGCAGCGCAATCAGGGGTAACACGCAGTATTTT.

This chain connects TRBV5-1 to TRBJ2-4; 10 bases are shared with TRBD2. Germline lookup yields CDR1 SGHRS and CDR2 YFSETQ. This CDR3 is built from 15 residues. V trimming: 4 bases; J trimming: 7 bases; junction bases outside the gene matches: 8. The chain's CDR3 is CASSTIAGGVNIQYF. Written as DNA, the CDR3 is TGCGCCAGCAGCACGATAGCGGGGGGCGTTAACATTCAGTACTTC. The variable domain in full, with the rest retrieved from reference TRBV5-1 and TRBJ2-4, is KAGVTQTPRYLIKTRGQQVTLSCSPISGHRSVSWYQQTPGQGLQFLFEYFSETQRNKGNFPGRFSGRQFSNSRSEMNVSTLELGDSALYLCASSTIAGGVNIQYFGAGTRLSVL.

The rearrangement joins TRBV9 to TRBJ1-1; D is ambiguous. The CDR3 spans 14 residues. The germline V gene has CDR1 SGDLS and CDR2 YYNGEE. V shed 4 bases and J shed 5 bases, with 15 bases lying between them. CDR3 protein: CASSPQVARTEAFF. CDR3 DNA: TGTGCCAGCAGCCCGCAAGTGGCGCGGACTGAAGCTTTCTTT.

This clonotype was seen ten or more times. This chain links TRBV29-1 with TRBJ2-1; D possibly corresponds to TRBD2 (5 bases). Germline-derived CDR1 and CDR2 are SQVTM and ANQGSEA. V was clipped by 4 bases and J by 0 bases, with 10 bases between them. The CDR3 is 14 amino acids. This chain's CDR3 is CSVVLVPSYNEQFF. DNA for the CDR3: TGCAGCGTTGTACTAGTCCCCTCCTACAATGAGCAGTTCTTC.

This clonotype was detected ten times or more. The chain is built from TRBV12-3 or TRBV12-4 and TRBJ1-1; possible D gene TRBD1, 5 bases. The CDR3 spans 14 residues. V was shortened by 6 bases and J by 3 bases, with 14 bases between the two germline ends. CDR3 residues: CASSWLGRDTEAFF. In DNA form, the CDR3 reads TGTGCCAGCAGCTGGCTGGGCAGGGACACTGAAGCTTTCTTT.

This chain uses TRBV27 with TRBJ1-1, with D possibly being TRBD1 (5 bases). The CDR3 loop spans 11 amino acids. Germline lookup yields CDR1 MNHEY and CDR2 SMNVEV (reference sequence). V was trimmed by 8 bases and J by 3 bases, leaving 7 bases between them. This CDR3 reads CASGGYTEAFF. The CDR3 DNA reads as TGTGCCAGCGGGGGATACACTGAAGCTTTCTTT.

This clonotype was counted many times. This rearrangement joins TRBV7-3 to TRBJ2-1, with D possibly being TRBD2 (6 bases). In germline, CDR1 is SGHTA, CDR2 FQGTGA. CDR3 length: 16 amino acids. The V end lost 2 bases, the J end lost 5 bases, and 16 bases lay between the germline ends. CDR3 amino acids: CASSLRGTLRHNEQFF. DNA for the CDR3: TGTGCCAGCAGCTTACGGGGGACTCTAAGGCACAATGAGCAGTTCTTC.

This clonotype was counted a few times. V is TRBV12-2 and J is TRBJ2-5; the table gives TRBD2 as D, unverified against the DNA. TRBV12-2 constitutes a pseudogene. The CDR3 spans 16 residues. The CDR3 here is CASRQAASGSEETQYF. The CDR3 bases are TGTGCAAGTCGCCAAGCAGCTAGCGGGAGTGAAGAGACCCAGTACTTC.

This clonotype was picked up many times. DNA of the CDR3: TGCGCCAGCAGCTTTAGTAGCGGGGGGTACAATGAGCAGTTCTTC. This encodes CASSFSSGGYNEQFF. The chain has TRBV5-1 and TRBJ2-1, with 10 bases identical to TRBD2. Per germline, CDR1 SGHRS and CDR2 YFSETQ. This CDR3 contains 15 residues. The ends lost 2 bases at V and 4 bases at J; junction bases unmatched: 3.

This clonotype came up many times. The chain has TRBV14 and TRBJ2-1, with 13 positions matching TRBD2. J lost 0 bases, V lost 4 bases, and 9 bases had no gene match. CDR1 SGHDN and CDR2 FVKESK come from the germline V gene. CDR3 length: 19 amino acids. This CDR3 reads CASSLRRLAGGSSYNEQFF. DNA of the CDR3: TGTGCCAGCAGCCTACGTCGACTAGCGGGAGGCAGCTCCTACAATGAGCAGTTCTTC.

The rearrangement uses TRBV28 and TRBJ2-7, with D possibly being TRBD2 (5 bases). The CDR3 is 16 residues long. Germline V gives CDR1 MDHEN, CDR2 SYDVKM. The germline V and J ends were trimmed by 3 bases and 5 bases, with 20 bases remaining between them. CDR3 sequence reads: CASSFTQRRVDHEQYF. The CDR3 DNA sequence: TGTGCCAGCAGTTTCACCCAGCGGCGGGTCGACCACGAGCAGTACTTC. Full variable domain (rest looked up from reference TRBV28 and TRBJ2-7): DVKVTQSSRYLVKRTGEKVFLECVQDMDHENMFWYRQDPGLGLRLIYFSYDVKMKEKGDIPEGYSVSREKKERFSLILESASTNQTSMYLCASSFTQRRVDHEQYFGPGTRLTVT.

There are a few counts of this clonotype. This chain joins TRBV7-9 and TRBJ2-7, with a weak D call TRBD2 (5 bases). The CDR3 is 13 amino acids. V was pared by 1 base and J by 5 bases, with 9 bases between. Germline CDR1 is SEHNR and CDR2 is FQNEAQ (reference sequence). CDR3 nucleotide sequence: TGTGCCAGCAGCTTAGTGGCGGGTCACGAGCAGTACTTC. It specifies CASSLVAGHEQYF.

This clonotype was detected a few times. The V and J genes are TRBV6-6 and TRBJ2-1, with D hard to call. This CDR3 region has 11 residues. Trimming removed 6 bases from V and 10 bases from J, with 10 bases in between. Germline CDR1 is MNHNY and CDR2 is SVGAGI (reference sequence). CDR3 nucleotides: TGTGCCAGCAGCCCTTTAGCAGAGCAGTTCTTC. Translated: CASSPLAEQFF.

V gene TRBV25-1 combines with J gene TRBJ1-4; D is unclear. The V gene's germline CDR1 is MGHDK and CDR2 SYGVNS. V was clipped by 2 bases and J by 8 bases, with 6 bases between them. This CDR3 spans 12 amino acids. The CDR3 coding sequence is TGTGCCAGCAGTGAACAAACGGAAAAACTGTTTTTT. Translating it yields CASSEQTEKLFF.

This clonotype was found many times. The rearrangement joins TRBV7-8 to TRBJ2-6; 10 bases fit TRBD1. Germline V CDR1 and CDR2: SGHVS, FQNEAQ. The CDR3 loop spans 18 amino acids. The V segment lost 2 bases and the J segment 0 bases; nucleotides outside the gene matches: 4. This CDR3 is CASSLRQGASSGANVLTF. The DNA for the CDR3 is TGTGCCAGCAGCTTACGACAGGGGGCGAGCTCTGGGGCCAACGTCCTGACTTTC. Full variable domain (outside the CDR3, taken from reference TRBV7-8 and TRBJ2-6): GAGVSQSPRYKVAKRGQDVALRCDPISGHVSLFWYQQALGQGPEFLTYFQNEAQLDKSGLPSDRFFAERPEGSVSTLKIQRTQQEDSAVYLCASSLRQGASSGANVLTFGAGSRLTVL.

CDR3 protein: CASSITGGWTDTQYF. CDR3 in DNA: TGTGCCAGCAGTATTACAGGGGGCTGGACAGATACGCAGTATTTT. The rearrangement joins TRBV27 to TRBJ2-3; TRBD1 matches 9 bases. Unmatched junction bases numbered 6, after V lost 5 bases and J lost 3 bases. The CDR3 is made up of 15 amino acids. CDR1 is MNHEY, CDR2 SMNVEV, per germline (reference sequence).

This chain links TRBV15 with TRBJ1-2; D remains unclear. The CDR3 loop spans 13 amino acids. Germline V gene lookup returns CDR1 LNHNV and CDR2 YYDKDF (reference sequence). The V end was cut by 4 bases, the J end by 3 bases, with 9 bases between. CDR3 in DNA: TGTGCCACCAGCATAAACACCCACTATGGCTACACCTTC. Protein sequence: CATSINTHYGYTF.

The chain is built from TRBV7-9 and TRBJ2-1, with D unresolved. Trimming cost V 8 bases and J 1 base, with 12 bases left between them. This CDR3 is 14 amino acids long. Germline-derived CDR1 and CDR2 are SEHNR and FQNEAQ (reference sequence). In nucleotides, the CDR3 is TGTGCCAGCGACCTTGTCGGGTCCTACAATGAGCAGTTCTTC. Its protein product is CASDLVGSYNEQFF.